This TCR beta chain was observed in a study of spatial heterogeneity in lung cancer. The study, taken as a whole, reports: Mutation tallies in tumors tracked expanded intratumoral alpha and beta TCR counts.

Each CDR3 protein is one row after TCRdb ran MiXCR on the 5' RACE reads. The table has around 9,700 distinct CDR3 sequences, about 8% seen once. As for time point: sample taken at primary tumor resection. There were approximately 69 donors, all of them untreated patients with early-stage non-small cell lung cancer. At least ten counts were recorded for this clonotype. Its antigen is undetermined. Within a library made for alpha chains, this beta chain is off target, and its count is uninformative. Germline CDR1 GTSNPN, CDR2 SVGIG (reference sequence). The CDR3 covers 15 residues. Trimming took 0 bases from V and 2 from J, leaving 10 bases between them.

The rearrangement joins TRBV30 to TRBJ2-2; tentatively, D is TRBD2 (6 bases). The sequence was collected from a female donor with early-stage non-small cell lung cancer. The sequenced sample was lung tumor tissue, obtained at surgery. The DNA for the CDR3 is TGTGCCTGGAGTGTTGGAGGGAGTAACACCGGGGAGCTGTTTTTT. Its translation is CAWSVGGSNTGELFF.